This T cell receptor (beta chain) was profiled in a study of shared clonotypes between healthy human individuals (dated by TCRdb to 2019 to 2021). In terms of the full investigation: Two women and a few men aged 18 to 49 years were included in the cohort. For each donor, three plates each were used for CD4 naive and CD4 memory, two plates were used for CD8 naive, and one plate was used for CD8 memory. Blood TCR repertoires of a handful of healthy adults were deeply sequenced to estimate repertoire size and the extent of clonotype sharing between individuals. Different laboratories and diverse techniques were used to prepare libraries and sequence TCR repertoires, to increase sequencing depth and limit assay-specific biases. Per donor, leukapheresis produced somewhere between about 0.9 and 10 billion PBMCs. Results and caveats for the whole study, not just this receptor: Based on pairwise subsampling, the degree of clonotype sharing among donors was expected to be affected by sequencing depth. Compared with non-shared clonotypes, the clonotypes found in all four sorted-subset donors had higher generation probabilities. About 5% of naive CD4, 3.5% of naive CD8, approximately 2% of memory CD4, and approximately 0.39% of memory CD8 clonotypes were shared across a few donors. Sampling was limited to blood, and TCR repertoires in tissue likely differ from TCR repertoires in blood. The small number of donors limited the genetic and exposure-history diversity represented. Incomplete sequencing was indicated by rarefaction of sorted-subset datasets, despite the large sequencing depth. Naive subsets generally had larger estimated clonotype richness than memory subsets did.

There are 12 amino acids in the CDR3, from cysteine to phenylalanine inclusive. Solely the CDR3 DNA is kept, with 36 bases framed from the first base. V drops 3 bases and J drops 2 bases, leaving 6 bases in between. CDR1 and CDR2 were assigned from the germline V gene as SGDLS and YYNGEE. CD8 naive samples were obtained by positive selection for CCR7 among CD45RO-negative cells, yielding a CD45RA+CCR7+ population from which TemRA cells were excluded. Healthy HIV-negative adults with no recently reported acute infections or vaccinations were included as donors. Only Caucasian adults living in Nashville, Tennessee, USA were represented among the donors. After blood collection by leukapheresis, PBMCs were isolated using Ficoll-Histopaque density gradient centrifugation and then cryopreserved in the vapor phase of liquid nitrogen. Analytical flow cytometry was used to check the purity and quantity of each magnetically sorted T cell population. Genomic DNA was isolated from each sorted fraction and quantified by UV absorbance on a Nanodrop 2000c.

This clone was observed once. This clone's antigen is unknown. Base qualities are not recorded, but no much larger clone differs from it by a single base. Using the deep immunoSEQ assay, TCR CDR3 regions were amplified from genomic DNA by multiplex PCR. Extracted genomic DNA from each cell subset was distributed evenly across all wells of several immunoSEQ 96-well plates, and each plate was treated as a replicate. For sorted subsets, each replicate PCR was loaded with approximately 200 ng genomic DNA, equivalent to approximately 27,000 T cell genomes. Purified libraries were measured with a Qubit 3.0 fluorometer, size-checked on a Bioanalyzer 2100, and measured again with the KAPA Library Quantification kit. A separate single-read 150-cycle Illumina NextSeq 550 flow cell was used to sequence each immunoSEQ 96-well plate. The study's own analysis went as follows. Because the immunoSEQ output held only junctional sequences and lacked quality scores, the filtering could not match the filtering applied to full-length reads. Sequences were annotated with PyIR, a Python wrapper for IgBLAST v1.9, using IMGT germline references to assign V/J genes and CDR3. Reads were filtered out if the reads had weak V/J assignments (E-value above 1e-6), no CDR3, stop codons, out-of-frame junctions, or ambiguous translated residues. V3J clonotypes were defined as sequences sharing an identical inferred V gene, J gene, and CDR3 amino acid sequence. To compute the percentage overlap between repertoires, the number of shared unique clonotypes was divided by the size of the smaller repertoire. RTK rarefaction, the Chao1 estimator, and Recon v2.1 estimates of unobserved clonotypes were used to assess repertoire richness. OLGA was used to compute generation probabilities for all TCRbeta clonotypes that the gDNA method yielded from a handful of donors. TCRdb stores this immuneACCESS table with in-frame sequences only. Part of the clones is absent; in the studies checked, under half of the shortfall reflects unresolved V genes, and no reason is known for the rest. The V and J calls and clone size come from that table; D and trimming were worked out from the DNA. This sample gives about 1,900,000 clones in total; about 95% of them show up just once. The ten largest account for approximately 1% of the sample.

The TCR was taken from a man between 18 and 29 years old in good health. Rearrangement joined TRBV9 to TRBJ2-7; the D gene identity is not certain. Material: naive CD8+ T cells sorted from blood. The sample's cell subset or site label is to be understood as: CD45RA+CCR7+. The DNA sequence is given as TGTGCCAGCAGCGCTACCGCCTACGAGCAGTACTTC. It specifies CASSATAYEQYF.